These 8 T cell receptor beta chains share one sample of origin, sequenced in a study of T cell repertoires in cytomegalovirus infection. TCRdb re-analysed the reads in MiXCR, keeping a single row per CDR3 protein. Seen here are about 450,000 distinct CDR3 sequences, approximately 32% observed once, and the top ten hold roughly 15%. What was sequenced was PBMCs. The receptors were sampled from a human donor in good health (CMV status not recorded). Some clones in this sample may be carry-over from other donors' samples.

The chain carries TRBV7-2 and TRBJ2-6, with a tentative D call TRBD1 (6 bases). V was shortened by 3 bases and J by 0 bases, with 15 bases between the two germline ends. Germline V gives CDR1 SGHTA, CDR2 FQGNSA. The CDR3 runs to 18 residues. The CDR3 bases are TGTGCCAGCAGCTTTACAGGGATACTAAGCTCTGGGGCCAACGTCCTGACTTTC. Translation gives CASSFTGILSSGANVLTF.

This clonotype was found a few times. The V and J genes are TRBV4-1 and TRBJ1-1; D is possibly TRBD1 (5 bases). CDR1 is MGHRA and CDR2 is YSYEKL in the germline V gene. Deletions cut 5 bases from V and 6 bases from J, with 19 bases between. This CDR3 spans 15 amino acids. The CDR3 region has the DNA TGCGCCAGCAGCTTCCAAGGGGCAGCAGGCGCTGAAGCTTTCTTT. Protein sequence: CASSFQGAAGAEAFF.

The rearrangement joins TRBV11-2 to TRBJ1-4; D may be TRBD1 (6 bases). There are 16 residues in the CDR3. From germline, CDR1 is SGHAT and CDR2 FQNNGV. The V end was cut by 6 bases, the J end by 0 bases, with 14 bases between. CDR3 in amino acids: CASSRTTGPTNEKLFF. CDR3 bases: TGTGCCAGCAGTCGAACGACAGGACCAACTAATGAAAAACTGTTTTTT.

This clonotype was found a few times. The chain uses TRBV6-2 or TRBV6-3 and TRBJ2-5; 10 nucleotides line up with TRBD2. The CDR3 covers 15 residues. The germline gives CDR1 MNHEY, CDR2 SVGEGT. The junction had 4 bases not matched to a gene; V was cut back by 2 bases and J by 4 bases. CDR3 bases: TGTGCCAGCAGTTACGGCGGACTAGCGGCAGAGACCCAGTACTTC. This sequence encodes CASSYGGLAAETQYF.

This chain joins TRBV5-5 and TRBJ2-7; possible D gene TRBD2, 7 bases. The germline gives CDR1 SGHKS, CDR2 YYEKEE (reference sequence). The CDR3 totals 15 residues. Trimming stripped 4 bases from V and 3 bases from J, with 17 bases between. The CDR3 region is CASSPAGALNYEQYF. CDR3 coding DNA: TGTGCCAGCAGCCCGGCGGGGGCCCTCAACTACGAGCAGTACTTC. The whole variable domain, filled in from reference TRBV5-5 and TRBJ2-7, reads DAGVTQSPTHLIKTRGQQVTLRCSPISGHKSVSWYQQVLGQGPQFIFQYYEKEERGRGNFPDRFSARQFPNYSSELNVNALLLGDSALYLCASSPAGALNYEQYFGPGTRLTVT.

As concerns this clonotype: A single base separates this from a much larger clone, so it may be a read error. The V call is TRBV7-8, the J call TRBJ2-3; TRBD2 matches 10 bases. Germline-derived CDR1 and CDR2 are SGHVS and FQNEAQ. The CDR3 runs 16 residues. CDR3 residues: CASSPGGTSEADTLYF. The CDR3 DNA follows: TGTGCCAGCAGCCCAGGGGGGACTAGCGAGGCAGATACGCTGTATTTT. Together with reference TRBV7-8 and TRBJ2-3, the CDR3 gives the full variable domain: GAGVSQSPRYKVAKRGQDVALRCDPISGHVSLFWYQQALGQGPEFLTYFQNEAQLDKSGLPSDRFFAERPEGSVSTLKIQRTQQEDSAVYLCASSPGGTSEADTLYFGPGTRLTVL.

About this clonotype itself: At one boundary the junction diverges from the germline segment, which might be a read error. The J gene is TRBJ1-6, the V gene TRBV7-9; 10 positions match TRBD1. Per germline, CDR1 SEHNR and CDR2 FQNEAQ (reference sequence). CDR3 size: 16 residues. The chain's CDR3 is CASSWGQGFYTSPLPF. In nucleotides, the CDR3 is TGTGCCAGCAGCTGGGGACAGGGGTTTTATACTTCACCCCTCCCCTTT. Based on the CDR3 plus reference TRBV7-9 and TRBJ1-6, the full variable domain is DTGVSQNPRHKITKRGQNVTFRCDPISEHNRLYWYRQTLGQGPEFLTYFQNEAQLEKSRLLSDRFSAERPKGSFSTLEIQRTEQGDSAMYLCASSWGQGFYTSPLPFGNGTRLTVT.

The V and J genes are TRBV7-6 and TRBJ1-1, with 7 bases fitting TRBD1. Germline lookup yields CDR1 SGHVS and CDR2 FNYEAQ. The CDR3 is 12 residues long. V shed 10 bases, J shed 0 bases, and the junction held 2 bases outside the gene matches. CDR3 region: CATDRVNTEAFF. CDR3 in DNA: TGTGCCACAGACAGGGTGAACACTGAAGCTTTCTTT.